Each of the 26 T cell receptor beta chains below was sequenced from the same sample in a study of OX40 agonist ivuxolimab in advanced cancers. Sequencing was performed with immunoSEQ multiplex PCR; in TCRdb, only in-frame clones are kept and a portion is missing. The data show about 77,000 clones, roughly 91% seen once. The sample consisted of CD4+ or CD8+ T cells sorted from blood, taken in a trial of the OX40 agonist ivuxolimab. The source of these receptors is an adult with an advanced solid tumor such as melanoma, head and neck, liver or kidney cancer.

The chain recombines TRBV7-9 with TRBJ1-2; 7 bases match TRBD1. Germline assignment: CDR1 SEHNR and CDR2 FQNEAQ (reference sequence). Unmatched junction bases numbered 8, after V lost 6 bases and J lost 7 bases. CDR3 size: 13 residues. For the CDR3, the DNA is TGTGCCAGCAGTTCGACAGGGATAGTTGGCTACACCTTC. Translated, it gives CASSSTGIVGYTF.

The J gene is TRBJ2-1, the V gene TRBV6-5; tentatively, D is TRBD1 or TRBD2 (5 bases each). The CDR3 is 13 residues long. V lost 4 bases to trimming and J lost 12 bases, with 16 bases between them. CDR1 and CDR2 from the germline V gene are MNHEY and SVGAGI. CDR3 sequence (DNA): TGTGCCAGCAGTTTCGCCCCCCGGGGCCTGCAGTTCTTC. This sequence encodes CASSFAPRGLQFF.

The chain links TRBV30 to TRBJ2-2; D uncertain. The CDR3 is made up of 12 amino acids. V dropped 1 base and J dropped 2 bases, with 2 bases sitting between them. Germline assignment: CDR1 GTSNPN and CDR2 SVGIG (reference sequence). The CDR3 loop is CAWSENTGELFF. The CDR3 nucleotides are TGTGCCTGGAGTGAAAACACCGGGGAGCTGTTTTTT.

The V gene is TRBV19, the J gene TRBJ1-3; D is undetermined. V was clipped by 5 bases and J by 4 bases, with 9 bases between them. Per germline, CDR1 LNHDA and CDR2 SQIVND (reference sequence). The CDR3 length is 13 residues. In nucleotides, the CDR3 is TGTGCCAGTAGTCTGGCACCAGGAAACACCATATATTTT. It codes for CASSLAPGNTIYF.

The chain couples TRBV5-1 to TRBJ2-7; 7 bases are shared with TRBD1. CDR3 length: 15 residues. The germline CDR1 and CDR2 sequences are SGHRS and YFSETQ. Trimming at V came to 0 bases and at J to 2 bases, leaving 5 bases not matched to a gene. CDR3 protein: CASSLAAGGPYEQYF. The CDR3 DNA sequence: TGCGCCAGCAGCTTGGCTGCAGGGGGACCCTACGAGCAGTACTTC. The variable domain in full, with the rest retrieved from reference TRBV5-1 and TRBJ2-7, is KAGVTQTPRYLIKTRGQQVTLSCSPISGHRSVSWYQQTPGQGLQFLFEYFSETQRNKGNFPGRFSGRQFSNSRSEMNVSTLELGDSALYLCASSLAAGGPYEQYFGPGTRLTVT.

In this sample, this clone turned up once. CDR3 nucleotides: TGCGCCAGCAGCGGCGGACAGGCGAACACTGAAGCTTTCTTT. Residues: CASSGGQANTEAFF. This chain joins TRBV5-1 and TRBJ1-1; 7 nucleotides match TRBD1. The germline V gene has CDR1 SGHRS and CDR2 YFSETQ. This CDR3 spans 14 amino acids. J gave up 1 base and V 4 bases, and 4 bases lay outside the gene matches. Filled out from reference TRBV5-1 and TRBJ1-1, the complete variable domain reads KAGVTQTPRYLIKTRGQQVTLSCSPISGHRSVSWYQQTPGQGLQFLFEYFSETQRNKGNFPGRFSGRQFSNSRSEMNVSTLELGDSALYLCASSGGQANTEAFFGQGTRLTVV.

A single count supports this clone. The chain uses TRBV19 and TRBJ1-2; 8 nucleotides align to TRBD1. Trimming at V came to 5 bases and at J to 1 base, leaving 9 bases not matched to a gene. The CDR3 spans 16 residues. Germline CDR1 and CDR2: LNHDA and SQIVND (reference sequence). CDR3 in amino acids: CASSSRTGTFNYGYTF. CDR3 nucleotides: TGTGCCAGTAGTTCCCGGACAGGGACTTTTAACTATGGCTACACCTTC. Filled out from reference TRBV19 and TRBJ1-2, the complete variable domain reads DGGITQSPKYLFRKEGQNVTLSCEQNLNHDAMYWYRQDPGQGLRLIYYSQIVNDFQKGDIAEGYSVSREKKESFPLTVTSAQKNPTAFYLCASSSRTGTFNYGYTFGSGTRLTVV.

J is TRBJ2-3 and V is TRBV7-6, with TRBD2 matching 7 bases. This CDR3 is built from 14 residues. V lost 4 bases to trimming and J lost 2 bases; unmatched junction nucleotides: 3. Per the germline V gene, CDR1 is SGHVS and CDR2 is FNYEAQ. CDR3: CASSWGGDTDTQYF. In nucleotides, the CDR3 is TGTGCCAGCAGCTGGGGGGGGGACACAGATACGCAGTATTTT.

The V and J genes are TRBV7-2 and TRBJ2-7, with D possibly matching TRBD2 (5 bases). Germline lookup yields CDR1 SGHTA and CDR2 FQGNSA. Trimming left V 1 base short and J 0 bases short, with 13 bases between. This CDR3 is built from 16 residues. This CDR3 is CASSLEGGFSSYEQYF. CDR3 sequence (DNA): TGTGCCAGCAGCTTAGAGGGCGGGTTCAGCTCCTACGAGCAGTACTTC.

This sequence joins TRBV2 and TRBJ1-2, with D hard to call. V lost 3 bases and J lost 2, with 7 bases in between. The CDR3 loop spans 13 amino acids. The V gene's germline CDR1 is SNHLY and CDR2 FYNNEI. The CDR3 region has the DNA TGTGCCAGCAGTGATGAGGGAAACTATGGCTACACCTTC. Protein sequence: CASSDEGNYGYTF.

J is TRBJ2-7 and V is TRBV7-2; TRBD1 matches at 7 bases. V was pared by 4 bases and J by 6 bases, with 12 bases of the junction left unmatched. This CDR3 is built from 15 residues. CDR1 is SGHTA and CDR2 is FQGNSA in the germline V gene. CDR3 nucleotide sequence: TGTGCCAGCAGCTGGCGACAGGGTCCCGGATTCGAGCAGTACTTC. Translation gives CASSWRQGPGFEQYF.

This chain connects TRBV7-2 to TRBJ2-3; possible D gene TRBD2, 6 bases. CDR3 size: 15 residues. Germline CDR1 reads SGHTA; CDR2 reads FQGNSA. V was shortened by 5 bases and J by 1 base, with 13 bases between the two germline ends. The CDR3 protein is CASSPPGLRTDTQYF. The DNA for the CDR3 is TGTGCCAGCAGCCCCCCGGGACTCCGCACAGATACGCAGTATTTT.

The V and J genes are TRBV5-1 and TRBJ2-2, with 8 bases aligning to TRBD2. J lost 0 bases, V lost 6 bases, and 7 bases had no gene match. The CDR3 length is 16 residues. CDR1 and CDR2 (germline): SGHRS, YFSETQ. CDR3 protein: CASKNSGDANTGELFF. The CDR3 nucleotides read TGCGCCAGCAAGAATAGCGGGGACGCGAACACCGGGGAGCTGTTTTTT.

This rearrangement joins TRBV14 to TRBJ2-3; weak D call: TRBD2 (6 bases). Germline-derived CDR1 and CDR2 are SGHDN and FVKESK. This CDR3 comprises 17 residues. Trimming shortened V by 0 bases and J by 4 bases, and 17 bases separated the two germline ends. DNA of the CDR3: TGTGCCAGCAGCCAAGACTCCTGGGGTAGCGGAGCAGATACGCAGTATTTT. Its protein is CASSQDSWGSGADTQYF.

V usage is TRBV21-1 and J usage is TRBJ1-2. TRBV21-1 counts as a pseudogene. The CDR3 totals 10 residues. The CDR3 sequence is CASSKDGYTF. In DNA form, the CDR3 reads TGTGCCAGCAGCAAAGACGGCTACACCTTC.

The rearrangement joins TRBV5-4 to TRBJ2-7; 8 positions agree with TRBD2. CDR1 is SGHNT, CDR2 YYREEE, per germline (reference sequence). This CDR3 is built from 15 residues. Germline trimming cut 2 bases from V and 4 bases from J; bases unmatched to any gene: 8. The CDR3 reads CASSLDSGRVYEQYF. The DNA of the CDR3 is TGTGCCAGCAGCTTAGACAGCGGGAGAGTATACGAGCAGTACTTC.

This clone has more than one count but fewer than ten. The CDR3 here is CASSLGPGGGTEAFF. The CDR3 region has the DNA TGTGCCAGCAGCTTAGGGCCCGGGGGCGGCACTGAAGCTTTCTTT. The chain combines TRBV11-3 with TRBJ1-1; a weak D match, TRBD1 (6 bases). This CDR3 has 15 residues. Germline loops: CDR1 SGHNT, CDR2 YENEEA. V gave up 1 base and J gave up 4 bases, with 13 bases separating them.

This clone appeared once. The chain links TRBV6-6 to TRBJ2-7; TRBD2 might be the D (6 bases). V was pared by 4 bases and J by 5 bases, with 15 bases between. CDR3 length: 14 amino acids. From germline, CDR1 is MNHNY and CDR2 SVGAGI (reference sequence). CDR3 sequence: CASSSLGRQDEQYF. The CDR3 coding sequence is TGTGCCAGCAGTTCTTTAGGGAGGCAAGACGAGCAGTACTTC.

V is TRBV7-8 and J is TRBJ2-7, with D possibly being TRBD1 (7 bases). This CDR3 spans 16 amino acids. Trimming removed 1 base at V and 4 bases at J, with 17 bases between. Per germline, CDR1 SGHVS and CDR2 FQNEAQ. The CDR3 coding sequence is TGTGCCAGCAGCTTAGTCTGGGGGGACAGATTATACGAGCAGTACTTC. Translation gives CASSLVWGDRLYEQYF.

This chain uses TRBV19 with TRBJ1-1; no reliable D call. This CDR3 has 15 amino acids. The germline V gene encodes CDR1 LNHDA and CDR2 SQIVND (reference sequence). Trimming took off 7 bases at V and 1 base at J, with 16 bases between the two ends. The CDR3 DNA reads as TGTGCCAGTATCGAGTCGGGGAACTCGAACACTGAAGCTTTCTTT. Residues: CASIESGNSNTEAFF.

This clone appeared once. J is TRBJ1-2 and V is TRBV6-1; D call uncertain. From germline, CDR1 is MNHNS and CDR2 SASEGT. The CDR3 extends over 15 amino acids. V gave up 5 bases and J gave up 7 bases, with 20 bases separating them. As DNA, the CDR3 is TGTGCCAGCAGTTCTATCACGGCGTTGGGATTTGGCTACACCTTC. As protein: CASSSITALGFGYTF.

This chain connects TRBV6-5 to TRBJ2-7; D gene unclear. The germline gives CDR1 MNHEY, CDR2 SVGAGI. Trimming cost V 7 bases and J 6 bases, with 16 bases left between them. The CDR3 sequence is 13 residues long. The CDR3 DNA sequence: TGTGCCAGCAAATTAGCCCCACAGCGCGAGCAGTACTTC. It specifies CASKLAPQREQYF.

This rearrangement joins TRBV25-1 to TRBJ1-2; D is perhaps TRBD1 (6 bases). CDR3 length equals 14 residues. Trimming pared 3 bases from V and 4 bases from J, leaving 12 bases between. CDR1 MGHDK and CDR2 SYGVNS come from the germline V gene. This CDR3 reads CASSDPVRGYGYTF. The CDR3 coding sequence is TGTGCCAGCAGTGACCCCGTCAGGGGCTATGGCTACACCTTC.

This clone is a singleton in its sample. The CDR3 sequence: CASSPRGTGFDTNEKLFF. CDR3 bases: TGTGCCAGCAGCCCCCGAGGGACAGGGTTTGACACTAATGAAAAACTGTTTTTT. The chain recombines TRBV7-8 with TRBJ1-4; 9 nucleotides match TRBD1. The CDR3 extends over 18 amino acids. The J segment lost 2 bases and the V segment lost 5 bases, leaving 12 bases of the junction unmatched. Looked up from germline, CDR1 is SGHVS and CDR2 is FQNEAQ.

V usage is TRBV5-1 and J usage is TRBJ1-2, with 9 bases aligning to TRBD1. Germline CDR1 is SGHRS and CDR2 is YFSETQ. V shed 4 bases and J 4 bases; nucleotides not matched to a gene: 5. The CDR3 contains 14 residues. CDR3: CASSPGQGGYGYTF. The CDR3 bases are TGCGCCAGCAGCCCGGGACAGGGAGGCTATGGCTACACCTTC. The whole variable domain, filled in from reference TRBV5-1 and TRBJ1-2, reads KAGVTQTPRYLIKTRGQQVTLSCSPISGHRSVSWYQQTPGQGLQFLFEYFSETQRNKGNFPGRFSGRQFSNSRSEMNVSTLELGDSALYLCASSPGQGGYGYTFGSGTRLTVV.

V and J are TRBV30 and TRBJ1-2; 7 positions agree with TRBD1. This CDR3 is 13 amino acids long. V shed 5 bases and J 0 bases; nucleotides not matched to a gene: 3. Germline loops: CDR1 GTSNPN, CDR2 SVGIG (reference sequence). The CDR3 DNA reads as TGTGCCTGGGTGGACAGGTCTAACTATGGCTACACCTTC. It codes for CAWVDRSNYGYTF.